The rows below give T cell receptor beta chains drawn from one sample of a study of human T cells and chemical hapten exposure. One entry per CDR3 protein results from TCRdb running MiXCR on the RACE reads. The table has about 84,000 distinct CDR3 sequences, roughly a tenth seen once; the top ten hold about 5%. Sequences were derived from whole blood, sampled in connection with sensitization to the hapten diphenylcyclopropenone (DPC). These receptors all stem from a woman aged 50 to 65 with alopecia areata. Some clones in this sample may be carry-over from other donors' samples. Each CDR3 is given with its conserved first and last residue. The order of the fields is D gene, clone size, J gene, V gene, CDR3 protein, CDR3 DNA. The D gene is left open where the match is weak. Some rows have no size entry. The others give once, few or many, or a class for an expanded clone.

d_gene: TRBD1
abundance: many
j_gene: TRBJ1-4
v_gene: TRBV2
CDR3aa: CASNGQGLEKLFF
CDR3nt: TGTGCCAGCAACGGACAGGGCCTTGAAAAACTGTTTTTT

d_gene: TRBD1
abundance: many
j_gene: TRBJ2-7
v_gene: TRBV12-3/TRBV12-4
CDR3aa: CASSPALGQGAYEQYF
CDR3nt: TGTGCCAGCAGCCCTGCCCTGGGACAGGGGGCCTACGAGCAGTACTTC

d_gene: -
abundance: few
j_gene: TRBJ2-3
v_gene: TRBV10-3
CDR3aa: CAVTEGDTQYF
CDR3nt: TGTGCCGTTACGGAGGGGGATACGCAGTATTTT

d_gene: -
abundance: many
j_gene: TRBJ2-2
v_gene: TRBV29-1
CDR3aa: CSVGIPNTGELFF
CDR3nt: TGCAGCGTTGGTATCCCGAACACCGGGGAGCTGTTTTTT

d_gene: -
abundance: -
j_gene: TRBJ1-1
v_gene: TRBV6-1
CDR3aa: CATEKMGVSPEAFF
CDR3nt: TGTGCCACCGAGAAGATGGGGGTGAGCCCTGAAGCTTTCTTT

d_gene: -
abundance: -
j_gene: TRBJ2-1
v_gene: TRBV4-2
CDR3aa: CASSQGTFDNEQFF
CDR3nt: TGTGCCAGCAGCCAGGGGACCTTCGACAATGAGCAGTTCTTC

d_gene: -
abundance: -
j_gene: TRBJ1-5
v_gene: TRBV4-2
CDR3aa: CASSQAGGMDQPQHF
CDR3nt: TGTGCCAGCAGCCAAGCAGGAGGGATGGATCAGCCCCAGCATTTT

d_gene: -
abundance: many
j_gene: TRBJ2-5
v_gene: TRBV29-1
CDR3aa: CSGGQPIQETQYF
CDR3nt: TGCAGCGGAGGACAGCCGATCCAAGAGACCCAGTACTTC

d_gene: -
abundance: few
j_gene: TRBJ1-2
v_gene: TRBV27
CDR3aa: CASSFWGHYGYTF
CDR3nt: TGTGCCAGCAGTTTTTGGGGGCATTATGGCTACACCTTC

d_gene: -
abundance: many
j_gene: TRBJ1-4
v_gene: TRBV20-1
CDR3aa: CSARPEQGWNEKLFF
CDR3nt: TGCAGTGCTAGACCGGAACAGGGCTGGAATGAAAAACTGTTTTTT

d_gene: TRBD1
abundance: few
j_gene: TRBJ1-1
v_gene: TRBV12-3/TRBV12-4
CDR3aa: CASSSRRGLYTEAFF
CDR3nt: TGTGCCAGCAGTTCGAGGAGGGGGCTCTACACTGAAGCTTTCTTT

d_gene: -
abundance: few
j_gene: TRBJ1-4
v_gene: TRBV28
CDR3aa: CASSPTPQNLNEKLFF
CDR3nt: TGTGCCAGCAGTCCCACCCCCCAAAATCTGAATGAAAAACTGTTTTTT

d_gene: TRBD1
abundance: many
j_gene: TRBJ2-5
v_gene: TRBV3-1
CDR3aa: CASSQGDRGGPETQYF
CDR3nt: TGTGCCAGCAGCCAAGGCGACAGGGGAGGCCCAGAGACCCAGTACTTC

d_gene: TRBD1
abundance: few
j_gene: TRBJ1-1
v_gene: TRBV7-6
CDR3aa: CASSTLGDVQGWSTEAFF
CDR3nt: TGTGCCAGCAGCACTCTCGGGGATGTACAGGGGTGGAGCACTGAAGCTTTCTTT

d_gene: -
abundance: many
j_gene: TRBJ1-5
v_gene: TRBV10-3
CDR3aa: CAISESGGDQPQHF
CDR3nt: TGTGCCATCAGTGAGTCGGGGGGGGATCAGCCCCAGCATTTT

d_gene: -
abundance: -
j_gene: TRBJ1-5
v_gene: TRBV20-1
CDR3aa: CSGGLSNQPQHF
CDR3nt: TGCAGCGGTGGCCTGAGCAATCAGCCCCAGCATTTT